This TCR beta chain was captured in a study of STAT3 mutations in large granular lymphocyte leukemia. Study results and limitations: Every T-cell large granular lymphocyte leukemia patient had at least one immunodominant TCR beta clonotype.

Method: immunoSEQ multiplex PCR; TCRdb's copy keeps in-frame clones and lacks some. The table includes 8,800 or so clones, approximately 92% detected once. The CDR3 contains 14 residues. V was clipped by 1 base and J by 0 bases, with 7 bases between them. The germline V gene encodes CDR1 MGHRA and CDR2 YSYEKL. Points on this clone: Antigen specificity is unknown.

The specimen sequenced was peripheral blood mononuclear cells. The receptor was derived from a man in his 60s with T-cell large granular lymphocyte leukemia. Some clones in this sample may be carry-over from other donors' samples. The genes are TRBV4-1 and TRBJ2-7; D gene unclear. The CDR3, as DNA: TGCGCCAGCAGCCAAGCTCAGAGCTCCTACGAGCAGTACTTC. Translating gives CASSQAQSSYEQYF.